This TCR beta chain was obtained from a study of technical replicates of blood from several donors. The CDR3 is 13 residues long. V shed 1 base and J shed 4 bases, with 8 bases lying between them. Germline values: CDR1 SGHTA, CDR2 FQGNSA. Assay: immunoSEQ multiplex PCR; the TCRdb copy retains only in-frame clones and omits some. The repertoire includes 60,000 or so clones, 85% to 90% of them detected once, and about 5% sits in the top ten. This rearrangement joins TRBV7-2 to TRBJ2-7; D ambiguous. The sequenced sample consisted of PBMCs. The receptor was isolated from a human donor in good health. Some clones in this sample may be carry-over from other donors' samples. In DNA form, the CDR3 reads TGTGCCAGCAGCTTAGTTCCGGGTTACGAGCAGTACTTC. Its translation: CASSLVPGYEQYF. The full variable domain, completed using reference TRBV7-2 and TRBJ2-7, is GAGVSQSPSNKVTEKGKDVELRCDPISGHTALYWYRQSLGQGLEFLIYFQGNSAPDKSGLPSDRFSAERTGGSVSTLTIQRTQQEDSAVYLCASSLVPGYEQYFGPGTRLTVT.